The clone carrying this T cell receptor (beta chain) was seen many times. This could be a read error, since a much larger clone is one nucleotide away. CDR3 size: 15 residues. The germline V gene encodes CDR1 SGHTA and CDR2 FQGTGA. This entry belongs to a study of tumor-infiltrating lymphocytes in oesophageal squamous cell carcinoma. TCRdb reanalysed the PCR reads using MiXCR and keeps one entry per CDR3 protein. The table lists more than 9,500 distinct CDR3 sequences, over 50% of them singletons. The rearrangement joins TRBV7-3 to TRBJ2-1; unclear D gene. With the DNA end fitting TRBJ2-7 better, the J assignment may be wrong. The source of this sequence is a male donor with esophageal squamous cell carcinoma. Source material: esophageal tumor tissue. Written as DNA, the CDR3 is TGTGCCAGCAGCGGAGCCCCGAGCTCCTACAATGAGCAGTACTTC. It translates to CASSGAPSSYNEQYF.